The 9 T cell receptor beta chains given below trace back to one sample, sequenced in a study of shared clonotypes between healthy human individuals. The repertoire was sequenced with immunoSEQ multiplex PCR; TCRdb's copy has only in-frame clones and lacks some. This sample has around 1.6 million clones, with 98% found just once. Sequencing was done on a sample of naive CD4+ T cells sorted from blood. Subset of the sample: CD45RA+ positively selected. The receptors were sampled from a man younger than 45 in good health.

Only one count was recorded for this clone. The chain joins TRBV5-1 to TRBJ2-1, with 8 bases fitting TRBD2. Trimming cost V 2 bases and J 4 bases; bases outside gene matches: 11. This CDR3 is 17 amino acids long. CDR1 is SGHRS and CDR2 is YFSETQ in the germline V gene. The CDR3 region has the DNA TGCGCCAGCAGCTTTACCCGACGGGGGGGCCCATACAATGAGCAGTTCTTC. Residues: CASSFTRRGGPYNEQFF.

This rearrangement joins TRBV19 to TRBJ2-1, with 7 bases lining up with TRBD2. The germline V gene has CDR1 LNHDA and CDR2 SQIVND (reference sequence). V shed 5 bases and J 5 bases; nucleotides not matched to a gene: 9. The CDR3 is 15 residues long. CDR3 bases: TGTGCCAGTAGTCTAGGGGACTATCGGAACAATGAGCAGTTCTTC. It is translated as CASSLGDYRNNEQFF.

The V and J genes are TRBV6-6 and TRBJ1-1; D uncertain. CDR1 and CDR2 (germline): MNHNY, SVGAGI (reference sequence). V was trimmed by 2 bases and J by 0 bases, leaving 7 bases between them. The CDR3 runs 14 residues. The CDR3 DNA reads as TGTGCCAGCAGTTACGAACCATTGAACACTGAAGCTTTCTTT. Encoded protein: CASSYEPLNTEAFF.

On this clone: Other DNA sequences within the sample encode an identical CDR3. The CDR3 DNA is TGCAGTGCTGGAGGCACAGATACGCAGTATTTT. Residues: CSAGGTDTQYF. The chain is built from TRBV20-1 and TRBJ2-3; D gene uncertain. The CDR3 sequence is 11 residues long. V lost 5 bases and J lost 1, with 4 bases in between. CDR1 and CDR2 from the germline V gene are DFQATT and SNEGSKA (reference sequence).

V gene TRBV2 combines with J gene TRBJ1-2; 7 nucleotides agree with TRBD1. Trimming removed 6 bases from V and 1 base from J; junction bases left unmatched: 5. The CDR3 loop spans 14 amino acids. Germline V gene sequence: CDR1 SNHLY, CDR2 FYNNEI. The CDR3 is CASRRDRINYGYTF. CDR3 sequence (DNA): TGTGCCAGCAGGAGGGACAGAATTAACTATGGCTACACCTTC.

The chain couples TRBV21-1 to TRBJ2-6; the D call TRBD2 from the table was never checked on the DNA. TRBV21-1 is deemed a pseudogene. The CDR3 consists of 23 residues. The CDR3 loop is CASSKAEDGLAGALLSGANVLTF. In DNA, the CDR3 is TGTGCCAGCAGCAAAGCCGAAGACGGACTAGCGGGAGCCCTTCTATCTGGGGCCAACGTCCTGACTTTC.

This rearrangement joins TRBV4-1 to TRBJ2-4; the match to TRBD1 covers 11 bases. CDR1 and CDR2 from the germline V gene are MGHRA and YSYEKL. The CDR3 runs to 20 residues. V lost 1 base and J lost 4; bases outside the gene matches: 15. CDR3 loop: CASSQAPIRTGGSYKNIQYF. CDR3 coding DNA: TGCGCCAGCAGCCAAGCGCCCATTAGGACAGGGGGCTCGTATAAAAACATTCAGTACTTC.

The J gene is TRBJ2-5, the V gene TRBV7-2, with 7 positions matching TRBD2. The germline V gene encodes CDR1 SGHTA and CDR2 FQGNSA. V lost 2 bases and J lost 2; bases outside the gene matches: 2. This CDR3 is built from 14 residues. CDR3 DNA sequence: TGTGCCAGCAGCTTACGGCGGGGGCAAGAGACCCAGTACTTC. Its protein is CASSLRRGQETQYF.

In DNA, the CDR3 is TGCAGTGCTAACAGAGAAAACATTCAGTACTTC. Residues: CSANRENIQYF. The chain combines TRBV20-1 with TRBJ2-4; D remains unclear. V was cut by 4 bases and J by 5 bases, with 6 bases left in between. Germline CDR1 is DFQATT and CDR2 is SNEGSKA (reference sequence). The length of the CDR3 is 11 residues.